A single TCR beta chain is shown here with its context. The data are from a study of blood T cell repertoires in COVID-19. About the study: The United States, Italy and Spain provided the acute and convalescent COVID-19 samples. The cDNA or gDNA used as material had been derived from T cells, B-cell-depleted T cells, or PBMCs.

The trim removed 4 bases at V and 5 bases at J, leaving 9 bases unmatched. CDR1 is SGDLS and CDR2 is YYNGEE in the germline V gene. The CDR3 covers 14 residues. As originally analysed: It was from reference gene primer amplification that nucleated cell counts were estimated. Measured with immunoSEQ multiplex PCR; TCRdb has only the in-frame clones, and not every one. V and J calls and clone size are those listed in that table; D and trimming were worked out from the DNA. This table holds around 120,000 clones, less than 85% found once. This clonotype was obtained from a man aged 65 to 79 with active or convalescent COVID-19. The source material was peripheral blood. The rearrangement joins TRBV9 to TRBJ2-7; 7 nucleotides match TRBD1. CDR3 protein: CASSSHDRDHEQYF. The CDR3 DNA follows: TGTGCCAGCAGCTCTCACGACAGGGATCACGAGCAGTACTTC.